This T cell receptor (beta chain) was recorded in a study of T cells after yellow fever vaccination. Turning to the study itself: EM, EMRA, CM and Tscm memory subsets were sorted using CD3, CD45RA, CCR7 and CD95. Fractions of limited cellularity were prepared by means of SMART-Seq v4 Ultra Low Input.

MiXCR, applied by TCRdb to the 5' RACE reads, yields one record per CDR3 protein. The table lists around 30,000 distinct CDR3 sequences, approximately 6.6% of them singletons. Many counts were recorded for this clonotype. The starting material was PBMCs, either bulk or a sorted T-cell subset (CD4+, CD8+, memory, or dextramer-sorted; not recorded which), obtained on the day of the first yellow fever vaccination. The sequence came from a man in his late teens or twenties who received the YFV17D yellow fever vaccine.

The CDR3 DNA reads TGTGCCAGCAGCCGTAACGCGGACAGGGGCCCGGGGGAGACCCAGTACTTC. It encodes CASSRNADRGPGETQYF. The rearrangement joins TRBV3-1 to TRBJ2-5; TRBD1 aligns across 9 bases. Unmatched junction bases numbered 14, after V lost 4 bases and J lost 5 bases. The length of the CDR3 is 17 residues. Germline CDR1 is LGHDT and CDR2 is YNNKEL (reference sequence).